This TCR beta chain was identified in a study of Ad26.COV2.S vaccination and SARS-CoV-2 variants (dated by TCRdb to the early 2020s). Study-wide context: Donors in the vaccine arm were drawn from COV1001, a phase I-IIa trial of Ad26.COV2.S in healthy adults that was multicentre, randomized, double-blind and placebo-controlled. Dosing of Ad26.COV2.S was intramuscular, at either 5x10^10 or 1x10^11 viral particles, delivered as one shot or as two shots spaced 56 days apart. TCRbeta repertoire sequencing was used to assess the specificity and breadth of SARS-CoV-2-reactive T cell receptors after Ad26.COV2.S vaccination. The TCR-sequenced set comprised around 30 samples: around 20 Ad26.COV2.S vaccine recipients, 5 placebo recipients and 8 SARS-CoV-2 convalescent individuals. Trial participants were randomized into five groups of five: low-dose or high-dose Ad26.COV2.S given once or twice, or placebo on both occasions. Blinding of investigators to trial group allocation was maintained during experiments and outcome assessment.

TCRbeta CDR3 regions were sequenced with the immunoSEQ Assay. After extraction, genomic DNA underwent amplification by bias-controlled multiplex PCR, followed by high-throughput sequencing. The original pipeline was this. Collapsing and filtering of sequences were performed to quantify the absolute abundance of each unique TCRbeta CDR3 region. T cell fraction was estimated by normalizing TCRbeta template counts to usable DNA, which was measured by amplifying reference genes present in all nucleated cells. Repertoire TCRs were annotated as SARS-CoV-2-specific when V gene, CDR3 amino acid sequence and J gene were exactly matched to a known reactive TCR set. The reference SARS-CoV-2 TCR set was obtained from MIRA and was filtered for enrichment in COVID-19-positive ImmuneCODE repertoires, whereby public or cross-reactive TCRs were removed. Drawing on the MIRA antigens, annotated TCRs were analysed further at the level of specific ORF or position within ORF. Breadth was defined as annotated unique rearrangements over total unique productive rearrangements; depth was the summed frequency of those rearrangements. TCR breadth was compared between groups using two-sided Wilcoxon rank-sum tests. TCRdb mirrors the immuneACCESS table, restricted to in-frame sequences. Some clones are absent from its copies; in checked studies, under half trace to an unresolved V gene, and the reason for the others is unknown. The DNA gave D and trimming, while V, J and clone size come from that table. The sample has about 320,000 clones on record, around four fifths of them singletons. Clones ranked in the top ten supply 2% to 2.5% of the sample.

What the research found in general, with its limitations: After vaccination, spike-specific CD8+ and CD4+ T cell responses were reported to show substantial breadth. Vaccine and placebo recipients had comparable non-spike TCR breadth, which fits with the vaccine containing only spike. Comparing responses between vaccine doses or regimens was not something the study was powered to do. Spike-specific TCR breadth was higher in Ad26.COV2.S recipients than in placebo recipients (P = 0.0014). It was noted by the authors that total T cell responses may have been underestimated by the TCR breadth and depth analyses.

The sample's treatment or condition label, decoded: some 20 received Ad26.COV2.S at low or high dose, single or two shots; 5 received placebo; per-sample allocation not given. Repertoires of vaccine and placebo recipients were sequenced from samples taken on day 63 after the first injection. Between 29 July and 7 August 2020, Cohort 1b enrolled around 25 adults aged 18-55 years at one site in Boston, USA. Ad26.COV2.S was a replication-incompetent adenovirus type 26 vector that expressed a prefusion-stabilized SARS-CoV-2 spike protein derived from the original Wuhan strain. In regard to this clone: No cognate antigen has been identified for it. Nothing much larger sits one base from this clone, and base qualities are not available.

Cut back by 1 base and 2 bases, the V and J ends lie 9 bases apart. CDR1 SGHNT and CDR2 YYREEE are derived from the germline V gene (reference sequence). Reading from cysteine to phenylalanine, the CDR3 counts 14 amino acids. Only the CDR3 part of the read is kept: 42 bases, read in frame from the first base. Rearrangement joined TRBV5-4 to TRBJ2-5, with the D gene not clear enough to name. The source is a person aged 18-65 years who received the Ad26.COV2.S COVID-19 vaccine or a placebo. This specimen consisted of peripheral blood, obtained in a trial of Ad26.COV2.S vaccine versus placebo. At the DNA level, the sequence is TGTGCCAGCAGCTTGTCATCCGGTCAAGAGACCCAGTACTTC. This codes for CASSLSSGQETQYF. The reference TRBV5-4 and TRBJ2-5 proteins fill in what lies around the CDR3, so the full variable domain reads ETGVTQSPTHLIKTRGQQVTLRCSSQSGHNTVSWYQQALGQGPQFIFQYYREEENGRGNFPPRFSGLQFPNYSSELNVNALELDDSALYLCASSLSSGQETQYFGPGTRLLVL.